This TCR beta chain is drawn from a study of blood T cell repertoires in COVID-19. Germline loops: CDR1 SGHNT, CDR2 YENEEA. The CDR3 consists of 13 residues. Concerning this clone itself: At one of its ends the junction is not consistent with the germline gene, which may arise from a read error.

The method was immunoSEQ multiplex PCR; TCRdb's version includes in-frame clones alone and lacks a portion of them. The table has 70,000 to 95,000 clones, 85% to 95% seen once; the top ten hold nearly 6.5%. The clonotype originates from a woman aged 60 to 75 with active COVID-19. The rearrangement links TRBV11-3 to TRBJ2-3; 10 positions match TRBD2. The material sequenced was peripheral blood. In DNA form, the CDR3 reads TGTGCCAGCAGCGCCCTAGCGGGAGTAAGCGTGAATTTT. It yields the protein CASSALAGVSVNF. Full variable domain (remainder filled in from reference TRBV11-3 and TRBJ2-3): EAGVVQSPRYKIIEKKQPVAFWCNPISGHNTLYWYLQNLGQGPELLIRYENEEAVDDSQLPKDRFSAERLKGVDSTLKIQPAELGDSAVYLCASSALAGVSVNFGPGTRLTVL.